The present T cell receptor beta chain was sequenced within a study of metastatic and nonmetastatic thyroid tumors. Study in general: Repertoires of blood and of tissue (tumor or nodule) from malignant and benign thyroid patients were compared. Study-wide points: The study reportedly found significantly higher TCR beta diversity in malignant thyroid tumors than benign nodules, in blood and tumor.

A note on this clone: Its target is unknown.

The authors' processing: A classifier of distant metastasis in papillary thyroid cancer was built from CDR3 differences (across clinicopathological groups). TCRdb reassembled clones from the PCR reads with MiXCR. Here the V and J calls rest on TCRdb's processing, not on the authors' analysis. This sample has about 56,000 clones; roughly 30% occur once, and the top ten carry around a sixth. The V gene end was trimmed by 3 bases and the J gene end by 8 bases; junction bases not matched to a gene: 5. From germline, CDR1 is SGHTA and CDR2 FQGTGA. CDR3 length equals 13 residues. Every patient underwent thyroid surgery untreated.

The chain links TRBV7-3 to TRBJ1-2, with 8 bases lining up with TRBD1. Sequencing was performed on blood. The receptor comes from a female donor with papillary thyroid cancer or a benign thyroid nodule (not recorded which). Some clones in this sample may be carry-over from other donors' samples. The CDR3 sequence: CASSLDRDKGYTF. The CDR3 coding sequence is TGTGCCAGCAGCTTGGACAGGGATAAGGGCTACACCTTC.